This record looks at one T cell receptor beta chain sequence and its context. V gave up 2 bases and J gave up 5 bases, with 10 bases separating them. CDR3 length: 13 residues. Germline CDR1 is MNHEY and CDR2 is SMNVEV (reference sequence). The sample is drawn from a study of cytomegalovirus exposure and HLA in healthy donors. Clones were sequenced by immunoSEQ multiplex PCR, and TCRdb holds only the in-frame ones, with some missing. The sample holds 150,000 to 200,000 clones, 86% seen once. The gene calls are TRBV27 and TRBJ2-7, with D hard to call. Sequences were obtained from PBMCs. The sequence was obtained from a man aged 30 to 39 in good health and CMV-seropositive. The CDR3 spells CASSLRTSDEQYF. The CDR3, as DNA: TGTGCCAGCAGTTTAAGGACCTCGGACGAGCAGTACTTC.